Below, 21 T cell receptor beta chains from the same sample are listed, as sequenced in a study of cytomegalovirus exposure and HLA in healthy donors. A multiplex PCR was run with 60 Vbeta primers and 13 Jbeta primers. Some clones are missing from TCRdb's copy, which holds only in-frame ones; the method was immunoSEQ multiplex PCR. Seen here are some 140,000 clones, around 81% observed once, and the top ten hold roughly 5.5%. The sequenced material came from PBMCs. These receptors were obtained from a woman aged 40 to 50 in good health and CMV-seropositive.

The chain employs TRBV27 and TRBJ1-4, with a weak D call TRBD1 (5 bases). V shed 1 base and J shed 10 bases, with 16 bases lying between them. Germline V lookup: CDR1 MNHEY, CDR2 SMNVEV (reference sequence). The CDR3 has 15 amino acids. CDR3 nucleotide sequence: TGTGCCAGCAGTTTATTCTCCGACAGCGATCGAAAACTGTTTTTT. This translates into CASSLFSDSDRKLFF.

The CDR3 here is CASSTSPGQGRGEQYF. In nucleotides, the CDR3 is TGTGCCAGCAGCACCAGCCCGGGACAGGGCCGCGGAGAGCAGTACTTC. V and J are TRBV9 and TRBJ2-7; 9 nucleotides match TRBD1. The trim removed 4 bases at V and 7 bases at J, leaving 15 bases unmatched. Germline V lookup: CDR1 SGDLS, CDR2 YYNGEE. This CDR3 contains 16 residues.

Concerning this clone itself: One end of the junction fails to match germline, which may point to a read error. This chain uses TRBV5-6 with TRBJ2-3, with D possibly matching TRBD2 (5 bases). Germline-derived CDR1 and CDR2 are SGHDT and YYEEEE. The length of the CDR3 is 17 residues. CDR3 bases: TGTGCCGGCAGCTTGCAGCTAGGGAATACGGGGACAGATACGCAGTATTTT. Its translation: CAGSLQLGNTGTDTQYF.

The chain employs TRBV28 and TRBJ1-5, with D perhaps matching TRBD1 (5 bases). Germline V gene lookup returns CDR1 MDHEN and CDR2 SYDVKM. The CDR3 is made up of 14 amino acids. V dropped 6 bases and J dropped 0 bases, with 9 bases sitting between them. This CDR3 reads CASSRVYSNQPQHF. In nucleotides, the CDR3 is TGTGCCAGCAGCAGGGTGTATAGCAATCAGCCCCAGCATTTT. The entire variable domain, with the rest obtained from reference TRBV28 and TRBJ1-5, is as follows: DVKVTQSSRYLVKRTGEKVFLECVQDMDHENMFWYRQDPGLGLRLIYFSYDVKMKEKGDIPEGYSVSREKKERFSLILESASTNQTSMYLCASSRVYSNQPQHFGDGTRLSIL.

The rearrangement joins TRBV5-1 to TRBJ2-7; D gene ambiguous. Germline values: CDR1 SGHRS, CDR2 YFSETQ. The CDR3 spans 13 residues. V was clipped by 5 bases and J by 2 bases, with 11 bases between them. The CDR3 DNA follows: TGCGCCAGCAGGATGGCAGCGACCTACGAGCAGTACTTC. It encodes CASRMAATYEQYF.

The rearrangement joins TRBV19 to TRBJ2-1; 9 bases line up with TRBD2. Unmatched junction bases numbered 8, after V lost 6 bases and J lost 2 bases. Germline V CDR1 and CDR2: LNHDA, SQIVND (reference sequence). The CDR3 extends over 16 amino acids. The CDR3 coding sequence is TGTGCCAGTAGGAAGCCGGGGACTAGCACCTACAATGAGCAGTTCTTC. This translates into CASRKPGTSTYNEQFF.

The chain joins TRBV29-1 to TRBJ1-1; perhaps TRBD1 as D (6 bases). This CDR3 region has 14 residues. The V gene lost 0 bases and the J gene lost 5 bases, with 13 bases spanning the gap. The V gene's germline CDR1 is SQVTM and CDR2 ANQGSEA. The DNA of the CDR3 is TGCAGCGTTGAAGATACAGGGTCTGGGACTGAAGCTTTCTTT. It is translated as CSVEDTGSGTEAFF.

The sample holds a few counts of this clone. The V gene is TRBV11-3, the J gene TRBJ2-2; 10 bases match TRBD2. In germline, CDR1 is SGHNT, CDR2 YENEEA. J was trimmed by 4 bases and V by 5 bases; bases with no gene match: 4. CDR3 length: 15 residues. DNA of the CDR3: TGTGCCAGCAGCCGAGCGGGAGGGGGCACCGGGGAGCTGTTTTTT. Translating gives CASSRAGGGTGELFF.

The genes are TRBV18 and TRBJ2-7, with D perhaps TRBD1 (6 bases). The CDR3 sequence is 15 residues long. CDR1 is KGHSH and CDR2 is LQKENI in the germline V gene. Trimming took off 1 base at V and 5 bases at J, with 15 bases between the two ends. CDR3 region: CASSPRGRGPHEQYF. The CDR3 DNA reads as TGTGCCAGCTCACCACGCGGCAGGGGCCCCCACGAGCAGTACTTC.

About this clone: Likely a read error: the CDR3 ends without its conserved phenylalanine or tryptophan. This sequence joins TRBV11-2 and TRBJ1-1; D possibly corresponds to TRBD1 (5 bases). The CDR3 spans 14 residues. Germline V lookup: CDR1 SGHAT, CDR2 FQNNGV. Trimming took off 3 bases at V and 4 bases at J, with 12 bases between the two ends. For the CDR3, the DNA is TGTGCCAGCAGCTTGGGGAGGGGTGGCACTGAAGCTTTCCTT. Amino acid sequence: CASSLGRGGTEAFL.

The CDR3 spells CASSIANGQGYEQYF. DNA for the CDR3: TGTGCCAGTAGTATAGCAAATGGACAGGGTTACGAGCAGTACTTC. The chain recombines TRBV19 with TRBJ2-7, with 8 bases that match TRBD1. Germline CDR1 is LNHDA and CDR2 is SQIVND (reference sequence). This CDR3 spans 15 amino acids. J lost 4 bases, V lost 1 base, and 6 bases had no gene match.

The V gene is TRBV6-5, the J gene TRBJ2-2; possibly TRBD1 for D (6 bases). Germline V gene sequence: CDR1 MNHEY, CDR2 SVGAGI. V gave up 0 bases and J gave up 2 bases, with 10 bases separating them. This CDR3 region has 16 residues. CDR3: CASSYSGTINTGELFF. The CDR3 nucleotides are TGTGCCAGCAGTTACTCGGGGACAATCAACACCGGGGAGCTGTTTTTT.

The chain links TRBV6-6 to TRBJ2-7; 7 positions agree with TRBD1. Germline CDR1 reads MNHNY; CDR2 reads SVGAGI (reference sequence). There are 16 residues in the CDR3. V trimming: 3 bases; J trimming: 1 base; junction bases outside the gene matches: 9. For the CDR3, the DNA is TGTGCCAGCAGTTATAAAGATTCAGGGGGATCCTACGAGCAGTACTTC. Its translation: CASSYKDSGGSYEQYF.

This clone was counted once. J is TRBJ2-7 and V is TRBV7-8, with D uncertain. Germline lookup yields CDR1 SGHVS and CDR2 FQNEAQ. The CDR3 runs 13 residues. The ends were cut back, 6 bases at V and 5 bases at J, with 14 bases in the middle. The CDR3 DNA is TGTGCCAGCAGTTTGTTGGGCTCGGACGAGCAGTACTTC. Residues: CASSLLGSDEQYF.

The chain joins TRBV28 to TRBJ2-1; 9 bases are a match to TRBD2. This CDR3 comprises 21 residues. Germline-derived CDR1 and CDR2 are MDHEN and SYDVKM. V lost 2 bases to trimming and J lost 0 bases; unmatched junction nucleotides: 17. In nucleotides, the CDR3 is TGTGCCAGCAGTTTACCGCCGGGACTAGCCTCCTTCGAGATCTCCTACAATGAGCAGTTCTTC. It encodes CASSLPPGLASFEISYNEQFF.

The V call is TRBV13, the J call TRBJ2-3; 16 bases are a match to TRBD2. Germline V gene sequence: CDR1 PRHDT, CDR2 FYEKMQ (reference sequence). The V gene end was trimmed by 3 bases and the J gene end by 8 bases; junction bases not matched to a gene: 5. The CDR3 is made up of 16 amino acids. In nucleotides, the CDR3 is TGTGCCAGCAGCTTGGGGGGACTAGCGGGAGGGTTTACGCAGTATTTT. This gives the protein CASSLGGLAGGFTQYF. Using reference TRBV13 and TRBJ2-3 for the parts outside the CDR3, the full variable domain is AAGVIQSPRHLIKEKRETATLKCYPIPRHDTVYWYQQGPGQDPQFLISFYEKMQSDKGSIPDRFSAQQFSDYHSELNMSSLELGDSALYFCASSLGGLAGGFTQYFGPGTRLTVL.

The chain employs TRBV28 and TRBJ2-1; 14 positions match TRBD2. CDR1 is MDHEN, CDR2 SYDVKM, per germline. The CDR3 contains 17 residues. The ends lost 5 bases at V and 4 bases at J; junction bases unmatched: 7. CDR3: CASSLGTSGSSYNEQFF. CDR3 in DNA: TGTGCCAGCAGTCTGGGGACTAGCGGGAGCTCTTACAATGAGCAGTTCTTC.

In this sample, this clone turned up a few times. The chain uses TRBV19 and TRBJ1-5, with D tentatively TRBD1 (6 bases). This CDR3 is built from 15 residues. Trimming pared 10 bases from V and 5 bases from J, leaving 21 bases between. The germline CDR1 and CDR2 sequences are LNHDA and SQIVND (reference sequence). CDR3 nucleotide sequence: TGTGCCACCGCATTCAAAACAGGGAATTATCAGCCCCAGCATTTT. It encodes CATAFKTGNYQPQHF.

The rearrangement links TRBV7-9 to TRBJ2-1, with 15 bases that match TRBD2. The CDR3 totals 18 residues. V shed 6 bases, J shed 4 bases, and the junction held 10 bases outside the gene matches. The germline CDR1 and CDR2 sequences are SEHNR and FQNEAQ (reference sequence). The CDR3 bases are TGTGCCAGCAGGTCGCTTCCGGGACTAGCGGGAGGTTACAATGAGCAGTTCTTC. Its protein is CASRSLPGLAGGYNEQFF.

CDR3 nucleotides: TGTGCCAGCAGCTTAAGGGGGGGGACTAGTATCGCGAACACCGGGGAGCTGTTTTTT. This translates into CASSLRGGTSIANTGELFF. The chain carries TRBV7-3 and TRBJ2-2; TRBD2 matches at 8 bases. V shed 1 base, J shed 0 bases, and the junction held 10 bases outside the gene matches. Germline V gene sequence: CDR1 SGHTA, CDR2 FQGTGA. The CDR3 loop spans 19 amino acids.

This rearrangement joins TRBV2 to TRBJ2-6; tentative D call: TRBD1 (6 bases). The germline CDR1 and CDR2 sequences are SNHLY and FYNNEI. V was trimmed by 7 bases and J by 4 bases, leaving 17 bases between them. This CDR3 is built from 16 residues. Here the CDR3 DNA reads TGTGCCAGCACCTCGACAGGCTCTCTGGGGGCCAACGTCCTGACTTTC. Translated, it gives CASTSTGSLGANVLTF.